This T cell receptor (beta chain) was captured by sequencing in a study of T cell repertoires in cytomegalovirus infection (dated by TCRdb to the late 2010s). Notes on the research overall: Donor HLA type was relevant to the analysis, because carriage of CMV infection together with the matching HLA type was indicated by public TCR beta signatures.

Instrument used: Illumina HiSeq 1500. The raw public reads went through TCRdb reprocessing: fastp at Q25, MiXCR clone calling, in-frame beta chains kept. Duplicate CDR3 protein sequences are folded into a single record with the most common DNA and genes. For this sample the table gives around 740,000 distinct CDR3 sequences, of which 35% were detected only once. The ten largest clones capture 2.5% to 3% of the sample. This clonotype has only a few counts. Its antigen has not been determined. Base qualities are missing; no much larger clone stands one base away. Looking up the germline V gene (reference sequence) yields CDR1 MNHEY and CDR2 SMNVEV. Its CDR3 holds 14 amino acids, cysteine through phenylalanine. Only the CDR3 DNA is retained, 42 bases long and in frame from the first base. Trimming accounts for 5 bases at V and 5 bases at J, while the number of junction bases matched to no gene is 3. Summary of the overall study and its limitations: Cumulative frequency of public TCR beta family members discriminated carriers of CMV infection plus the relevant HLA type in this cohort and an independent 352-donor cohort. The ex vivo response was dominated by HLA-C-restricted CMV-specific TCR beta clonotypes, which also provided the single most frequent clonotype in two of eight donors.

Sequenced: PBMCs. This TCR came from a human donor in good health (CMV status not recorded). Some clones in this sample may be carry-over from other donors' samples. The chain couples TRBV27 to TRBJ1-5; 10 junctional bases match TRBD1. The DNA is as follows: TGTGCCAGCAGTAGACAGGGGGCCTATCAGCCCCAGCATTTT. It codes for CASSRQGAYQPQHF.